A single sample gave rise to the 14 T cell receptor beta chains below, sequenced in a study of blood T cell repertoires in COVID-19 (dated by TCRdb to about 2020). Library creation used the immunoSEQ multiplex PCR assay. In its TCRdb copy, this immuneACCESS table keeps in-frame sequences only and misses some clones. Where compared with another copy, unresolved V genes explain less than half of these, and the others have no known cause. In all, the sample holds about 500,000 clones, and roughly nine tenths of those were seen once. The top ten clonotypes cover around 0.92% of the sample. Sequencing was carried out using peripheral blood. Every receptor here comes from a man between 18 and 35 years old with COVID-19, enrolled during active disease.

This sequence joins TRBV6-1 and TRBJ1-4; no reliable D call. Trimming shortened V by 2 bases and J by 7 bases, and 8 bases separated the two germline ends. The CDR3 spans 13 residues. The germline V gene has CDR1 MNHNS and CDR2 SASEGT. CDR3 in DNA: TGTGCCAGCAGTGAAATTAGAGCTGAAAAACTGTTTTTT. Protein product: CASSEIRAEKLFF.

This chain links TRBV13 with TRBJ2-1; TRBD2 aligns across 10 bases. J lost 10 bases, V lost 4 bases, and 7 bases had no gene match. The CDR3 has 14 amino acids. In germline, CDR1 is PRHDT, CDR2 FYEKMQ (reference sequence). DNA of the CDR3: TGTGCCAGCAGCTCGAGCGGGGGGGCCAGGGAGCAGTTCTTC. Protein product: CASSSSGGAREQFF.

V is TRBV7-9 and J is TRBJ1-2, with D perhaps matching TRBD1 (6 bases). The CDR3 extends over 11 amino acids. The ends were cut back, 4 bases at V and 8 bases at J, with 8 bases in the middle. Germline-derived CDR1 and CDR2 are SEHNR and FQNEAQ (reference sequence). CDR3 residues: CASSSGDGYTF. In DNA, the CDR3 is TGTGCCAGCAGCTCAGGGGACGGCTACACCTTC.

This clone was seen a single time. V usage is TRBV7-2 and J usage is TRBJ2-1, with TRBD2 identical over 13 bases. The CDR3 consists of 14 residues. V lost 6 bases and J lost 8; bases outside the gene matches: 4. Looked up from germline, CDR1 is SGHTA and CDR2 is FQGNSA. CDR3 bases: TGTGCCAGCAGACGGACTAGCGGGAGCTATGAGCAGTTCTTC. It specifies CASRRTSGSYEQFF.

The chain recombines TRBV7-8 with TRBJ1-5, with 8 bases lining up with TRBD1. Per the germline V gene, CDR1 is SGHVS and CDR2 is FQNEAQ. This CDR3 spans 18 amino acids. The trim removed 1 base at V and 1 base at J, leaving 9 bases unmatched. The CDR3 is CASSLGGQGALSNQPQHF. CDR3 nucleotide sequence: TGTGCCAGCAGCTTAGGGGGCCAGGGGGCGTTAAGCAATCAGCCCCAGCATTTT.

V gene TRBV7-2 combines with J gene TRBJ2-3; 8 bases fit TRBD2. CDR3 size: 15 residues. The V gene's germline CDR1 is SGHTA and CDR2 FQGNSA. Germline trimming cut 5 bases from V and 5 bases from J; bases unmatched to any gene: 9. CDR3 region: CASSLYSGIGDTQYF. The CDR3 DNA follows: TGTGCCAGCAGCCTGTATAGCGGGATAGGAGATACGCAGTATTTT. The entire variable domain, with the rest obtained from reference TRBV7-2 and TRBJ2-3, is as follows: GAGVSQSPSNKVTEKGKDVELRCDPISGHTALYWYRQSLGQGLEFLIYFQGNSAPDKSGLPSDRFSAERTGGSVSTLTIQRTQQEDSAVYLCASSLYSGIGDTQYFGPGTRLTVL.

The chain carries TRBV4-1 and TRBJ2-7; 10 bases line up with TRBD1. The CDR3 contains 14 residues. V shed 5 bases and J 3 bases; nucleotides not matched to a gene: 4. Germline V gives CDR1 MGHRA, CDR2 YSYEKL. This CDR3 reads CASSSRTGGYEQYF. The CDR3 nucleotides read TGCGCCAGCAGCTCGAGGACAGGGGGCTACGAGCAGTACTTC.

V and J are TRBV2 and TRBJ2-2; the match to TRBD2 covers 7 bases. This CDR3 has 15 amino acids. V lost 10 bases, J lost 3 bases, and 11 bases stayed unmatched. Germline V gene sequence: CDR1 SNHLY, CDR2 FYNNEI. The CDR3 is CATKRRETDTGELFF. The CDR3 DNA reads TGTGCCACCAAGCGGCGGGAGACGGACACCGGGGAGCTGTTTTTT.

The CDR3 DNA is TGTGCCAGCAGCCCTGGACAGGTCTTCCAAGAGACCCAGTACTTC. It codes for CASSPGQVFQETQYF. This chain joins TRBV9 and TRBJ2-5; 7 positions agree with TRBD1. The ends lost 4 bases at V and 1 base at J; junction bases unmatched: 7. This CDR3 is 15 amino acids long. CDR1 and CDR2 (germline): SGDLS, YYNGEE. The complete variable domain, with remaining parts taken from reference TRBV9 and TRBJ2-5, reads DSGVTQTPKHLITATGQRVTLRCSPRSGDLSVYWYQQSLDQGLQFLIQYYNGEERAKGNILERFSAQQFPDLHSELNLSSLELGDSALYFCASSPGQVFQETQYFGPGTRLLVL.

The CDR3 bases are TGTGCCAGCGGGGCGGGGGGGCCGGAGACCCAGTACTTC. This translates into CASGAGGPETQYF. This chain connects TRBV6-5 to TRBJ2-5; 9 nucleotides line up with TRBD2. The CDR3 runs to 13 residues. Germline V lookup: CDR1 MNHEY, CDR2 SVGAGI. J lost 5 bases, V lost 8 bases, and 6 bases had no gene match.

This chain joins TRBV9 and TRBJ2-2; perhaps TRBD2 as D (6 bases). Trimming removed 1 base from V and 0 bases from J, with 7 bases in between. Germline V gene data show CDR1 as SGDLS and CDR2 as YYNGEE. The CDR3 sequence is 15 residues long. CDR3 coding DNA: TGTGCCAGCAGCGTAACTAGCTCGAACACCGGGGAGCTGTTTTTT. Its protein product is CASSVTSSNTGELFF.

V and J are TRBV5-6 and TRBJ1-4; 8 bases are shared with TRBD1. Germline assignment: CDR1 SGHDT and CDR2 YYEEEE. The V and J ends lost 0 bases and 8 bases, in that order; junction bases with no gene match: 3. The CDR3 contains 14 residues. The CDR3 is CASSLAGGGEKLFF. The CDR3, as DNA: TGTGCCAGCAGCTTGGCAGGGGGCGGGGAAAAACTGTTTTTT.

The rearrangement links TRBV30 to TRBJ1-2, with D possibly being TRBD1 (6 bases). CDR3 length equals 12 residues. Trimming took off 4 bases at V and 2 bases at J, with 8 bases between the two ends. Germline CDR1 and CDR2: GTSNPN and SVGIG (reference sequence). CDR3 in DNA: TGTGCCTGGACCACAGGGAACTATGGCTACACCTTC. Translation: CAWTTGNYGYTF. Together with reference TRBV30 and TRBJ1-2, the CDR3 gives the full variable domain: SQTIHQWPATLVQPVGSPLSLECTVEGTSNPNLYWYRQAAGRGLQLLFYSVGIGQISSEVPQNLSASRPQDRQFILSSKKLLLSDSGFYLCAWTTGNYGYTFGSGTRLTVV.

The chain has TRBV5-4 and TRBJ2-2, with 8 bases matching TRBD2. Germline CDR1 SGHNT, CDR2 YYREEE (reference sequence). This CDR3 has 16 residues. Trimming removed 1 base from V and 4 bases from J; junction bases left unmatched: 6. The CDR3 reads CASSLRSGSGTGELFF. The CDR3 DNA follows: TGTGCCAGCAGCTTGAGAAGCGGGAGTGGCACCGGGGAGCTGTTTTTT.